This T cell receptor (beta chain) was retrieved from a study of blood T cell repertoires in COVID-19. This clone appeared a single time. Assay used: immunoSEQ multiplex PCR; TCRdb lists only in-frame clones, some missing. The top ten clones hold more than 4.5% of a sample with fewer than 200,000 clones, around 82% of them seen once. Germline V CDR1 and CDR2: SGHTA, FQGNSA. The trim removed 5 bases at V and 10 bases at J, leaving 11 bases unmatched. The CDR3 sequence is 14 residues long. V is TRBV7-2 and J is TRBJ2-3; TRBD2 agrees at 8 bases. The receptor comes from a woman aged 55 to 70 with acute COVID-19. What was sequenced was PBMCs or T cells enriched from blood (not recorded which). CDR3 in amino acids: CASSLKGSGSAQYF. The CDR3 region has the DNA TGTGCCAGCAGCCTCAAAGGAAGCGGGAGTGCGCAGTATTTT.